The text below deals with one T cell receptor beta chain. Its antigen is unidentified. This entry comes from a study of T-cell memory formation after mild COVID-19. Germline lookup yields CDR1 SGHRS and CDR2 YFSETQ. With V trimmed by 2 bases and J by 4 bases, 6 bases remained unmatched. The length of the CDR3 is 15 residues. TCRdb called the 5' RACE reads again in MiXCR, with one record for every CDR3 protein. The table shows about 470,000 distinct CDR3 sequences, with about 20% occurring only once. Findings and caveats of the study: Largely, contracting CD4+ clones fell within CM and EM, and contracting CD8+ clones within EMRA.

The V gene is TRBV5-1, the J gene TRBJ2-1; TRBD1 aligns across 7 bases. Sequences were obtained from PBMCs or a T cell subset sorted from them (not recorded which). This clonotype originated in an adult woman who had mild COVID-19 (a few samples of this study predate the infection). Cell type and time point are not known. The CDR3 region has the DNA TGCGCCAGCAGCTTTAAACAGGGGTCATACAATGAGCAGTTCTTC. Translating it yields CASSFKQGSYNEQFF. The whole variable domain, remainder taken from reference TRBV5-1 and TRBJ2-1, is KAGVTQTPRYLIKTRGQQVTLSCSPISGHRSVSWYQQTPGQGLQFLFEYFSETQRNKGNFPGRFSGRQFSNSRSEMNVSTLELGDSALYLCASSFKQGSYNEQFFGPGTRLTVL.